Listed below are T cell receptor beta chains from one sample, sequenced in a study of T cells after posttransplantation cyclophosphamide. This table comes from immunoSEQ multiplex PCR, and its TCRdb copy is limited to in-frame clones, with some not included. This sample carries about 5,700 clones and no singletons, and roughly 25% goes to the top ten. The starting material was PBMCs, obtained roughly 380 days after allogeneic stem cell transplant with posttransplant cyclophosphamide. The origin of the receptors is a male patient aged 60 to 75 who received an allogeneic stem cell transplant from a related donor, was CMV-positive, and had acute GVHD only. The graft donor may have contributed some T cells. Both conserved end residues are part of each CDR3. A D gene is named only where the DNA matches it firmly. Rows may omit the clone size; those that give it use once, few, many or a size class.

clone size,J gene,D gene,V gene,CDR3 DNA,CDR3 protein
many,TRBJ2-1,.,TRBV25-1,TGTGCCAGCAGTGAGACCGACAGGTTCCGCAATGAGCAGTTCTTC,CASSETDRFRNEQFF
many,TRBJ2-5,.,TRBV7-9,TGTGCCAGCAACAAGGTGGGGGGAGCCCAGTACTTC,CASNKVGGAQYF
many,TRBJ1-1,TRBD1,TRBV5-1,TGCGCCAGCAGCCCCGGACAGGGAATATCCACTGAAGCTTTCTTT,CASSPGQGISTEAFF
many,TRBJ2-7,TRBD1,TRBV27,TGTGCCAGCAACCCAATGACAGGGTACGGCGAGCAGTACTTC,CASNPMTGYGEQYF
few,TRBJ2-2,TRBD2,TRBV28,TGTGCCAGCAGTTCGGGACTAGCAGGTACCGGGGAGCTGTTTTTT,CASSSGLAGTGELFF
many,TRBJ2-1,TRBD2,TRBV4-1,TGCGCCAGCAGCCGAACTAGCGGGAGGGGCTATAATGAGCAGTTCTTC,CASSRTSGRGYNEQFF
many,TRBJ1-3,.,TRBV7-2,TGTGCCAGCAGCTTCAGATACAAACAGAGCTCTGGAAACACCATATATTTT,CASSFRYKQSSGNTIYF
.,TRBJ2-1,TRBD2,TRBV7-7,TGTGCCAGCAGCCTGACTAGCGAGTATGAGCAGTTCTTC,CASSLTSEYEQFF
many,TRBJ1-2,TRBD1,TRBV19,TGTGCCAGTAGTATACCAGGGGGCGGCTATGGCTACACCTTC,CASSIPGGGYGYTF
many,TRBJ2-5,.,TRBV10-3,TGTGCCATCAGTGATAAGGACTTTTTGGAGACCCAGTACTTC,CAISDKDFLETQYF